These T cell receptor beta chains were read from a single sample in a study of regulatory T cells in long-lasting Graves disease. MiXCR, run by TCRdb on the multiplex PCR reads, gives a single entry per CDR3 protein. The data hold hundreds of thousands of distinct CDR3 sequences, with approximately 31% observed a single time. Source: peripheral blood mononuclear cells (PBMCs), taken when the disease was refractory, from a patient treated with antithyroid drugs. The source is a female donor with Graves disease. Each CDR3 is given with its conserved first and last residue. A D gene is named only where the DNA matches it firmly. The size entry is marked missing in some rows and otherwise reads once, few, many or a size class.

v_call: TRBV6-1; j_call: TRBJ2-7; d_call: TRBD1; clone_size: .; cdr3_aa: CASSEAGGQIVYEQYF; cdr3_nt: TGTGCCAGCAGTGAAGCAGGGGGACAGATTGTCTACGAGCAGTACTTC
v_call: TRBV20-1; j_call: TRBJ2-1; d_call: TRBD2; clone_size: few; cdr3_aa: CSARYLAGGLVYNEQFF; cdr3_nt: TGCAGTGCTAGATATCTAGCGGGAGGTCTTGTCTACAATGAGCAGTTCTTC
v_call: TRBV29-1; j_call: TRBJ1-1; d_call: .; clone_size: .; cdr3_aa: CSVRFWNTEAFF; cdr3_nt: TGCAGCGTCAGGTTTTGGAACACTGAAGCTTTCTTT
v_call: TRBV6-1; j_call: TRBJ2-2; d_call: .; clone_size: .; cdr3_aa: CASREEGRGGELFF; cdr3_nt: TGTGCCAGCAGGGAGGAGGGCCGTGGCGGGGAGCTGTTTTTT
v_call: TRBV27; j_call: TRBJ2-7; d_call: .; clone_size: once; cdr3_aa: CASSLSNSGYEQYF; cdr3_nt: TGTGCCAGCAGTTTATCGAACAGTGGCTACGAGCAGTACTTC
v_call: TRBV6-1; j_call: TRBJ2-7; d_call: .; clone_size: few; cdr3_aa: CASSEVGGAPYEQYF; cdr3_nt: TGTGCCAGCAGTGAAGTAGGGGGAGCGCCCTACGAGCAGTACTTC
v_call: TRBV5-7; j_call: TRBJ1-5; d_call: TRBD1; clone_size: few; cdr3_aa: CASSLGQGQLGPQHF; cdr3_nt: TGTGCCAGCAGCTTAGGACAGGGACAATTAGGGCCCCAGCATTTT
v_call: TRBV5-1; j_call: TRBJ2-6; d_call: TRBD2; clone_size: .; cdr3_aa: CASSEIAGRRGANVLTF; cdr3_nt: TGCGCCAGCAGTGAGATAGCGGGACGCCGTGGGGCCAACGTCCTGACTTTC
v_call: TRBV12-3/TRBV12-4; j_call: TRBJ2-5; d_call: TRBD2; clone_size: many; cdr3_aa: CASSPRILNSGSSLETQYF; cdr3_nt: TGTGCCAGCAGTCCTCGGATTTTGAATAGCGGGAGTAGTTTGGAGACCCAGTACTTC
v_call: TRBV6-2/TRBV6-3; j_call: TRBJ1-5; d_call: .; clone_size: many; cdr3_aa: CASMPGGYSNQPQHF; cdr3_nt: TGTGCCAGCATGCCCGGGGGCTATAGCAATCAGCCCCAGCATTTT
v_call: TRBV6-9; j_call: TRBJ1-2; d_call: .; clone_size: .; cdr3_aa: CASSYARTKDGYTF; cdr3_nt: TGTGCCAGCAGTTACGCTAGGACAAAGGATGGCTACACCTTC
v_call: TRBV12-3/TRBV12-4; j_call: TRBJ1-2; d_call: .; clone_size: few; cdr3_aa: CASSLTAGGYTF; cdr3_nt: TGTGCCAGCAGTTTAACCGCGGGCGGCTACACCTTC
v_call: TRBV6-5; j_call: TRBJ2-5; d_call: .; clone_size: .; cdr3_aa: CASSSFGRDRAWETQYF; cdr3_nt: TGTGCCAGCAGTTCTTTCGGGAGGGACAGGGCGTGGGAGACCCAGTACTTC
v_call: TRBV12-3/TRBV12-4; j_call: TRBJ1-1; d_call: .; clone_size: many; cdr3_aa: CASSQQSYTEAFF; cdr3_nt: TGTGCCAGCAGTCAACAGAGTTACACTGAAGCTTTCTTT
v_call: TRBV7-2; j_call: TRBJ2-7; d_call: .; clone_size: .; cdr3_aa: CASSFRDTFYEQYF; cdr3_nt: TGTGCCAGCAGCTTCCGGGACACATTCTACGAGCAGTACTTC
v_call: TRBV6-5; j_call: TRBJ1-5; d_call: .; clone_size: .; cdr3_aa: CASSYISQSQPQHF; cdr3_nt: TGTGCCAGCAGTTACATTTCTCAGAGCCAGCCCCAGCATTTT
v_call: TRBV19; j_call: TRBJ1-2; d_call: .; clone_size: .; cdr3_aa: CASSTRREPISYGYTF; cdr3_nt: TGTGCCAGTAGTACCCGCCGGGAGCCTATATCTTATGGCTACACCTTC
v_call: TRBV5-1; j_call: TRBJ1-1; d_call: TRBD1; clone_size: few; cdr3_aa: CASSPTQGAGTEAFF; cdr3_nt: TGCGCCAGCAGCCCGACACAGGGGGCCGGAACTGAAGCTTTCTTT
v_call: TRBV7-3; j_call: TRBJ1-4; d_call: TRBD1; clone_size: once; cdr3_aa: CASSRGQGAWNEKLFF; cdr3_nt: TGTGCCAGCAGCCGAGGACAGGGGGCCTGGAATGAAAAACTGTTTTTT
v_call: TRBV20-1; j_call: TRBJ1-2; d_call: .; clone_size: .; cdr3_aa: CSLNYGYTF; cdr3_nt: TGCAGCCTTAACTATGGCTACACCTTC
v_call: TRBV18; j_call: TRBJ2-7; d_call: .; clone_size: .; cdr3_aa: CASSPTGWAEQYF; cdr3_nt: TGTGCCAGCTCACCTACAGGGTGGGCCGAGCAGTACTTC
v_call: TRBV2; j_call: TRBJ1-5; d_call: TRBD1; clone_size: few; cdr3_aa: CASSDKLQGVRQPQHF; cdr3_nt: TGTGCCAGCAGTGATAAATTACAGGGGGTTCGACAGCCCCAGCATTTT
v_call: TRBV12-3/TRBV12-4; j_call: TRBJ1-4; d_call: .; clone_size: .; cdr3_aa: CASSLGENEKLFF; cdr3_nt: TGTGCCAGCAGTTTGGGCGAAAATGAAAAACTGTTTTTT
v_call: TRBV20-1; j_call: TRBJ1-1; d_call: .; clone_size: many; cdr3_aa: CSARPDRFEAFF; cdr3_nt: TGCAGTGCTAGGCCTGACAGGTTTGAAGCTTTCTTT
v_call: TRBV10-3; j_call: TRBJ1-1; d_call: .; clone_size: few; cdr3_aa: CAISEHPGNTETFF; cdr3_nt: TGTGCCATCAGTGAACACCCTGGGAACACTGAAACTTTCTTT
v_call: TRBV12-5; j_call: TRBJ1-3; d_call: .; clone_size: .; cdr3_aa: CASGAGTLIGNTIYF; cdr3_nt: TGTGCTAGTGGGGCCGGGACGTTAATTGGAAACACCATATATTTT
v_call: TRBV5-1; j_call: TRBJ1-2; d_call: .; clone_size: .; cdr3_aa: CASSLDGSTNYGYTF; cdr3_nt: TGCGCCAGCAGCTTGGATGGCAGCACTAACTATGGCTACACCTTC
v_call: TRBV28; j_call: TRBJ1-3; d_call: .; clone_size: .; cdr3_aa: CASSFEGLSSGNTIYF; cdr3_nt: TGTGCCAGCAGTTTCGAGGGACTAAGCTCTGGAAACACCATATATTTT
v_call: TRBV6-1; j_call: TRBJ1-5; d_call: .; clone_size: few; cdr3_aa: CASRRGGGQPQHF; cdr3_nt: TGTGCCAGCCGTCGGGGTGGAGGTCAGCCCCAGCATTTT
v_call: TRBV29-1; j_call: TRBJ2-7; d_call: .; clone_size: few; cdr3_aa: CSVAKQGREQYF; cdr3_nt: TGCAGCGTTGCGAAGCAGGGACGGGAGCAGTACTTC
v_call: TRBV7-3; j_call: TRBJ2-2; d_call: .; clone_size: .; cdr3_aa: CASSLGRGEAGELFF; cdr3_nt: TGTGCCAGCAGCTTAGGAAGGGGTGAAGCCGGGGAGCTGTTTTTT
v_call: TRBV28; j_call: TRBJ1-2; d_call: .; clone_size: few; cdr3_aa: CASSLSPGAGYGYTF; cdr3_nt: TGTGCCAGCAGTTTATCGCCGGGGGCTGGCTATGGCTACACCTTC
v_call: TRBV27; j_call: TRBJ1-1; d_call: .; clone_size: .; cdr3_aa: CASSSSWGPLNTEAFF; cdr3_nt: TGTGCCAGCAGTTCCTCGTGGGGGCCCTTGAACACTGAAGCTTTCTTT
v_call: TRBV11-2; j_call: TRBJ1-1; d_call: .; clone_size: many; cdr3_aa: CASSPPTHTEAFF; cdr3_nt: TGTGCCAGCAGCCCACCCACACACACTGAAGCTTTCTTT
v_call: TRBV11-2; j_call: TRBJ2-5; d_call: .; clone_size: few; cdr3_aa: CASSYSGREAQYF; cdr3_nt: TGTGCCAGCAGCTATTCAGGGAGAGAGGCCCAGTACTTC
v_call: TRBV12-3/TRBV12-4; j_call: TRBJ1-2; d_call: TRBD1; clone_size: many; cdr3_aa: CASSEGAPNYGYTF; cdr3_nt: TGTGCCAGCAGCGAGGGGGCGCCCAACTATGGCTACACCTTC
v_call: TRBV12-5; j_call: TRBJ2-3; d_call: .; clone_size: .; cdr3_aa: CASTRDWKDTQYF; cdr3_nt: TGTGCTAGTACTAGGGACTGGAAAGATACGCAGTATTTT
v_call: TRBV20-1; j_call: TRBJ1-6; d_call: .; clone_size: .; cdr3_aa: CSARKQSSYNSPLHF; cdr3_nt: TGCAGTGCTAGGAAACAGAGCTCCTATAATTCACCCCTCCACTTT
v_call: TRBV19; j_call: TRBJ2-7; d_call: .; clone_size: .; cdr3_aa: CASSIAGFNEQYF; cdr3_nt: TGTGCCAGTAGTATAGCAGGGTTCAACGAGCAGTACTTC